The source of this T cell receptor (beta chain) is a study of blood T cell repertoires in COVID-19. Study in general: Samples representing acute and convalescent COVID-19 were sourced from the United States, Italy and Spain. Nucleic acid was either cDNA or gDNA, and it came from T cells, B-cell-depleted T cells, or PBMCs.

Here immunoSEQ multiplex PCR was the method, and the copy in TCRdb shows in-frame clones only, minus some. The data contain tens of thousands of clones, around nine tenths of them seen just once; the ten biggest clones take up 6.9%. The V gene's germline CDR1 is SGHRS and CDR2 YFSETQ. The length of the CDR3 is 13 residues. V shed 0 bases and J shed 6 bases, with 7 bases lying between them. This TCR was recovered from a human donor in a cohort sampled during active COVID-19. V gene TRBV5-1 combines with J gene TRBJ1-5; D remains ambiguous. Sequencing was carried out using peripheral blood. For the CDR3, the DNA is TGCGCCAGCAGCTTGGATCGCGCTCAGCCCCAGCATTTT. Amino acid sequence: CASSLDRAQPQHF.